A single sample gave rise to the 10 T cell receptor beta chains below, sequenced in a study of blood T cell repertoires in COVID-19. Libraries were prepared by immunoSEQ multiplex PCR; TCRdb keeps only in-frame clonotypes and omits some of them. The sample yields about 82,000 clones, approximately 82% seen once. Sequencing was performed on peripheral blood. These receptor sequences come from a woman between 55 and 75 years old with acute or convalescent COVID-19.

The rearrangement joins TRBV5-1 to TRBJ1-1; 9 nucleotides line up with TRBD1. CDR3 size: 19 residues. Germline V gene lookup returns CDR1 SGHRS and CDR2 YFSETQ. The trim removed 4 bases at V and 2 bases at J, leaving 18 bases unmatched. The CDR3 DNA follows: TGCGCCAGCAGCGAGCCCGGGACAGGGTATGGAATGGTCAACACTGAAGCTTTCTTT. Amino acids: CASSEPGTGYGMVNTEAFF.

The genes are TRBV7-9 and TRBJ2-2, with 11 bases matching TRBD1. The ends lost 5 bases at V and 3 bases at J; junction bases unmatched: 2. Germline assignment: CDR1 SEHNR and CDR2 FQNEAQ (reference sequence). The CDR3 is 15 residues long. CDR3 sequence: CASSTGQGDTGELFF. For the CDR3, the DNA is TGTGCCAGCAGCACGGGACAGGGGGACACCGGGGAGCTGTTTTTT.

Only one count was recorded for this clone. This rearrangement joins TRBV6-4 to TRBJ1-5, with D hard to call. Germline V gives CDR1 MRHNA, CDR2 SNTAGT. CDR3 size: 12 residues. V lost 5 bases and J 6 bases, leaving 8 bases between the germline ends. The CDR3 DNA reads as TGTGCCAGCAGTACAGAGACTCAGCCCCAGCATTTT. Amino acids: CASSTETQPQHF.

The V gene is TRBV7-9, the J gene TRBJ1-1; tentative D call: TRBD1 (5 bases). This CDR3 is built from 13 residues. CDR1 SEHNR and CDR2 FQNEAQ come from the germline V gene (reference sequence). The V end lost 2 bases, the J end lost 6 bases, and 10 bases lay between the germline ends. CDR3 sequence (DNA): TGTGCCAGCAGCTTAAAAGGGACTCCTGAAGCTTTCTTT. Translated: CASSLKGTPEAFF.

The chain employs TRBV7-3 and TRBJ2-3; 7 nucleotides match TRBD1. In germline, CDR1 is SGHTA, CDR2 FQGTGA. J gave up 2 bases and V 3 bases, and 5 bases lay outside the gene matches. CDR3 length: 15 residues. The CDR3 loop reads CASSFGQELTDTQYF. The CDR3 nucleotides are TGTGCCAGCAGCTTCGGACAGGAACTCACAGATACGCAGTATTTT. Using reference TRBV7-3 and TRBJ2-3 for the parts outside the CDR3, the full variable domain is GAGVSQTPSNKVTEKGKYVELRCDPISGHTALYWYRQSLGQGPEFLIYFQGTGAADDSGLPNDRFFAVRPEGSVSTLKIQRTERGDSAVYLCASSFGQELTDTQYFGPGTRLTVL.

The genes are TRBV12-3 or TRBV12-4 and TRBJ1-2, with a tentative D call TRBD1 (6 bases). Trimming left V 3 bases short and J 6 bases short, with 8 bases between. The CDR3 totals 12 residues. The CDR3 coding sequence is TGTGCCAGCAGTTTCACAGGGAATGGCTACACCTTC. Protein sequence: CASSFTGNGYTF.

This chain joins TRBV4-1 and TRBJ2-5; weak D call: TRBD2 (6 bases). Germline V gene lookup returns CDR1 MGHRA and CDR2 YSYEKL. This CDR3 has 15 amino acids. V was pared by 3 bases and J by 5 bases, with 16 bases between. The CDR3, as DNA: TGCGCCAGCAGCCACCCCCGCCCGGGGGATGAGACCCAGTACTTC. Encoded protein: CASSHPRPGDETQYF.

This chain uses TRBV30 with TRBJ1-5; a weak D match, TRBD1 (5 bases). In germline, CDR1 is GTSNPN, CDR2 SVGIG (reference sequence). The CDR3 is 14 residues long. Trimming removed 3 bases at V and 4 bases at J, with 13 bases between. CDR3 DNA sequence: TGTGCCTGGAGAGACAGTTTTCGGAATCAGCCCCAGCATTTT. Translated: CAWRDSFRNQPQHF. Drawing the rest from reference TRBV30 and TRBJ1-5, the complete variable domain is SQTIHQWPATLVQPVGSPLSLECTVEGTSNPNLYWYRQAAGRGLQLLFYSVGIGQISSEVPQNLSASRPQDRQFILSSKKLLLSDSGFYLCAWRDSFRNQPQHFGDGTRLSIL.

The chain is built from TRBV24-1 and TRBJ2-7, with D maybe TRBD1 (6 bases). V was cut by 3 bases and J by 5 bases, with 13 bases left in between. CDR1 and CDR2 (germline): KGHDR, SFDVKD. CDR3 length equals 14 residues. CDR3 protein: CATSDPGQGNEQYF. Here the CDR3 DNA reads TGTGCCACCAGTGATCCAGGGCAGGGGAACGAGCAGTACTTC.

The CDR3 DNA is TGTGCCAGCAGCTTAGGAAAGGGGCTAGGCACAGATACGCAGTATTTT. Encoded protein: CASSLGKGLGTDTQYF. This chain joins TRBV11-3 and TRBJ2-3, with D tentatively TRBD1 (5 bases). With 1 base removed from V and 1 base from J, the gap between germline ends came to 12 bases. From germline, CDR1 is SGHNT and CDR2 YENEEA. The CDR3 is 16 residues long.